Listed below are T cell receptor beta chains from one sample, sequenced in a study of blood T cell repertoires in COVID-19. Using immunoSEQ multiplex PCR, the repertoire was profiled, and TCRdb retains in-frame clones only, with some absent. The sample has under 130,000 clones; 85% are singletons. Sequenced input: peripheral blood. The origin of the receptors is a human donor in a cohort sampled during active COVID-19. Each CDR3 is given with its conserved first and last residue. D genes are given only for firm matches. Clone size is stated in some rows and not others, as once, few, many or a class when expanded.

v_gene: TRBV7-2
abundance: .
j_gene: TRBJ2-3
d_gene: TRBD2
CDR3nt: TGTGCCAGCAGCCAACGACTAGCGACAGATACGCAGTATTTT
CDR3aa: CASSQRLATDTQYF

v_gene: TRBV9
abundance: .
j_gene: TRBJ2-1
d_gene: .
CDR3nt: TGTGCCAGCAGCGTAACCTCAGCGCCGAGCTCCTACAATGAGCAGTTCTTC
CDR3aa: CASSVTSAPSSYNEQFF

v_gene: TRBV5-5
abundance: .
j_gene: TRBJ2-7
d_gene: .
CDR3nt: TGTGCCAGCAGCTTGGTTTTTGGTAGCTCCTACGAGCAGTACTTC
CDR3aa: CASSLVFGSSYEQYF

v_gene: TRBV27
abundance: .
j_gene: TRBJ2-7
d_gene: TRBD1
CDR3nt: TGTGCCAGCAGTTTGGGGGGACAGGGTGGACGCGAGCAGTACTTC
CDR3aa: CASSLGGQGGREQYF

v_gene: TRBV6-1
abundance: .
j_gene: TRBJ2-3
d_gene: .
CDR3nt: TGTGCCAGCAGTGATCAGGGTAAAGATACGCAGTATTTT
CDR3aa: CASSDQGKDTQYF

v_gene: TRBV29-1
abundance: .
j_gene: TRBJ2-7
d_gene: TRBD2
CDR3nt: TGCAGCGTTGGAGCGGGGCCTTCCTACGAGCAGTACTTC
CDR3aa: CSVGAGPSYEQYF

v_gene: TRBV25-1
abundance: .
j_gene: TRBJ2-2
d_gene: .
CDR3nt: TGTGCCAGCAACGGGAACACCGGGGAGCTGTTTTTT
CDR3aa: CASNGNTGELFF

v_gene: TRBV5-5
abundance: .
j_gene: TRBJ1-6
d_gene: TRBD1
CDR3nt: TGTGCCAGCAGAAAAGACAGGGGAGGGTTCTATAATTCACCCCTCCACTTT
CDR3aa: CASRKDRGGFYNSPLHF

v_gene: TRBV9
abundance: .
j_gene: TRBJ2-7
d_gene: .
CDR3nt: TGTGCCAGCAGCGTAGGTTCGGGACACCTGGCCTACGAGCAGTACTTC
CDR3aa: CASSVGSGHLAYEQYF

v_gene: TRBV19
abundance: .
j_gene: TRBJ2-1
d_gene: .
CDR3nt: TGTGCCAGTAGTATAGCAGGGAATCTCTACAATGAGCAGTTCTTC
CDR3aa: CASSIAGNLYNEQFF

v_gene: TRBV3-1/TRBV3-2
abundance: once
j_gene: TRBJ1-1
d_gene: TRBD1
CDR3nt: TGTGCCAGCAGCCAAGAATGGGACAGCCTCAAGAACACTGAAGCTTTCTTT
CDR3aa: CASSQEWDSLKNTEAFF

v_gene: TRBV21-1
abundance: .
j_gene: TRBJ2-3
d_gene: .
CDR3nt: TGTGCCAGCAGCAACTTAGCGGGGGCCTTTAGCACAGATACGCAGTATTTT
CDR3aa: CASSNLAGAFSTDTQYF

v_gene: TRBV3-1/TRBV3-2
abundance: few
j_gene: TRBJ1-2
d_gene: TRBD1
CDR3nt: TGTGCCAGCAGCTCTGGGACAGCTAACTATGGCTACACCTTC
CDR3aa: CASSSGTANYGYTF

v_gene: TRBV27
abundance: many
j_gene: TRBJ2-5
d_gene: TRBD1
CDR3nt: TGTGCCAGCAGTTTCAACCCGGGACAGGGGGAGGGGGCCCAGTACTTC
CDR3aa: CASSFNPGQGEGAQYF

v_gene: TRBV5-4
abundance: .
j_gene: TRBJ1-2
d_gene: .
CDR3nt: TGTGCCAGCAGCTTGGTAGCCAGGGTGTTGAACTATGGCTACACCTTC
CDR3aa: CASSLVARVLNYGYTF

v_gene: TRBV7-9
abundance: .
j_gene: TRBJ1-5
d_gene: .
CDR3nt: TGTGCCAGCAGTCAGGGAAGCCAGCCCCAGCATTTT
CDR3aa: CASSQGSQPQHF

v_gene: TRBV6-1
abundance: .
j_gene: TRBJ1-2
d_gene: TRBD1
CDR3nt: TGTGCCAGCAGTGAATTCAGGGGGTTCTATGGCTACACCTTC
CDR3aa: CASSEFRGFYGYTF

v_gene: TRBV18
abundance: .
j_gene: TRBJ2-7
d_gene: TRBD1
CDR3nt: TGTGCCAGCTCAGCTTCCGCAGGGACAGTAAGGTCCTACGAGCAGTACTTC
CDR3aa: CASSASAGTVRSYEQYF

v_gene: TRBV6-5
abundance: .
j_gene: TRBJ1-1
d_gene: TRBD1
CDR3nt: TGTGCCAGCAGCCCACAGGGGCTGAACACTGAAGCTTTCTTT
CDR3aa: CASSPQGLNTEAFF

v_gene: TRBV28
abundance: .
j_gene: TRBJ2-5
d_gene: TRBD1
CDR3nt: TGTGCCAGCAGTTTAGGACAGGCGACGGTCCAAGAGACCCAGTACTTC
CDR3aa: CASSLGQATVQETQYF

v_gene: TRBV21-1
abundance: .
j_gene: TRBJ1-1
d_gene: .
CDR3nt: TGTGCCAGCATCACCGGGGGGCAGAACACTGAAGCTTTCTTT
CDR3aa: CASITGGQNTEAFF

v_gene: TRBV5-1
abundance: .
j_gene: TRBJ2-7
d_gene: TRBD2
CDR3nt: TGCGCCAGCAGCTTGGGATCTAGCGGGAGTTATTACGAGCAGTACTTC
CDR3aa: CASSLGSSGSYYEQYF

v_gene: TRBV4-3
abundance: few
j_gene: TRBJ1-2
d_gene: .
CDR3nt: TGCGCCAGCAGCCAGGAGAGTCAACAGGGTGGTTATGGCTACACCTTC
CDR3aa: CASSQESQQGGYGYTF

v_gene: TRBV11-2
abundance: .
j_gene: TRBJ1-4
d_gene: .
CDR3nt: TGTGCCAGCAGCCCGGGGGTAGGGACTAATGAAAAACTGTTTTTT
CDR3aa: CASSPGVGTNEKLFF

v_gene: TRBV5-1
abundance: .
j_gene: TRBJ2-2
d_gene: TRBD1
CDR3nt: TGCGCCAGCAGCTTGGCGCTAACCGGGACAGGGGTCACCGGGGAGCTGTTTTTT
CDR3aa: CASSLALTGTGVTGELFF

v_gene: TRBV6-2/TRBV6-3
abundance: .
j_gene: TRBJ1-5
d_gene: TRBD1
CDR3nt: TGTGCCAGCAGCCGACAGGGGGGCCAGCCCCAGCATTTT
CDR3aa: CASSRQGGQPQHF

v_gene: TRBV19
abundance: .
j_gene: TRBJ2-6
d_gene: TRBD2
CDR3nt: TGTGCCAGTAGTTGGACTAGCGGGACTGGGGCCAACGTCCTGACTTTC
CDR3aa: CASSWTSGTGANVLTF

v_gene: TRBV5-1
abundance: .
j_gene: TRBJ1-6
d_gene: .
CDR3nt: TGCGCCAGCAGCTTGGACGATAGCTCACCCCTCCACTTT
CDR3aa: CASSLDDSSPLHF

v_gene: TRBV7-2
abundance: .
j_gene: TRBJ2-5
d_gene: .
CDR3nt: TGTGCCAGCAGCTTAATTGTACAGGGTAGAGAGACCCAGTACTTC
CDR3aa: CASSLIVQGRETQYF

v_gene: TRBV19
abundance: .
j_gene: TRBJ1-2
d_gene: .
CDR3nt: TGTGCCAGTAGTATAGAAACGAGGGGGTACGGCTACACCTTC
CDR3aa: CASSIETRGYGYTF

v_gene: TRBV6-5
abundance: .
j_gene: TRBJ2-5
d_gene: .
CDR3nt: TGTGCCAGCAGCCCCGGCTTAGCAGCTGAGACCCAGTACTTC
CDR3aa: CASSPGLAAETQYF

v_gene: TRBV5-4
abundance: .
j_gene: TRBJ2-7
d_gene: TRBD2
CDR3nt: TGTGCCAGCAGCTTACCTAGCGGGTACGAGCAGTACTTC
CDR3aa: CASSLPSGYEQYF

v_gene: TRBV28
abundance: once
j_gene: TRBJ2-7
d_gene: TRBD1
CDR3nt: TGTGCCAGCAGTGAGGGGGCCACCTACGAGCAGTACTTC
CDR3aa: CASSEGATYEQYF

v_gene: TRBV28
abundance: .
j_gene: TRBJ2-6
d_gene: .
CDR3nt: TGTGCCAGCAGTTTCTCGGTACCTGGGGCCAACGTCCTGACTTTC
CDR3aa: CASSFSVPGANVLTF

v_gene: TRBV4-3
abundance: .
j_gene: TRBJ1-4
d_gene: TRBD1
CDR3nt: TGCGCCAGCAGCGGTAACAGGGGGGGAAATGAAAAACTGTTTTTT
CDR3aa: CASSGNRGGNEKLFF

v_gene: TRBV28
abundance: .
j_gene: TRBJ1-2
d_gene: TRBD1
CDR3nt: TGTGCCAGCAGAGACCGCAGGGGGGTCAGCTATGGCTACACCTTC
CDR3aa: CASRDRRGVSYGYTF

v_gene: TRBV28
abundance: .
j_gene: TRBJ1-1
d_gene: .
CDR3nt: TGTGCCAGCAGTTTACCAGGGATTCTCACTGAAGCTTTCTTT
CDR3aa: CASSLPGILTEAFF

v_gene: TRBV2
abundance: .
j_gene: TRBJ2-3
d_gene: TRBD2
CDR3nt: TGTGCCAGCAGTAACCTGGCGGGGGGCTTCACAGATACGCAGTATTTT
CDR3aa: CASSNLAGGFTDTQYF

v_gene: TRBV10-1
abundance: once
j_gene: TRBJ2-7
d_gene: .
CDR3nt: TGCGCCAGCAGTTCTGAGAGGAACTACGAGCAGTACTTC
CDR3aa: CASSSERNYEQYF

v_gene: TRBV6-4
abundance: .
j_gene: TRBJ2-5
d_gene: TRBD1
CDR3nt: TGTGCCAGCAGTCAGACAGGGCGGGAGACCCAGTACTTC
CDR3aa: CASSQTGRETQYF

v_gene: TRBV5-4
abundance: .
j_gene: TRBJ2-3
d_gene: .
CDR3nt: TGTGCCAGCAGTTTGGCGGGTCAAGATACGCAGTATTTT
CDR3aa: CASSLAGQDTQYF

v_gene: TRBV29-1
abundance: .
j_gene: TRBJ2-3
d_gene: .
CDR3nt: TGCAGCGTTGAAGATTCCAGGGGCCCAGATACGCAGTATTTT
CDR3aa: CSVEDSRGPDTQYF

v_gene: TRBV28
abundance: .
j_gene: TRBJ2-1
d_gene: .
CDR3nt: TGTGCCAGCAGTTTCGGTAGCGCGGAGCAGTTCTTC
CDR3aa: CASSFGSAEQFF

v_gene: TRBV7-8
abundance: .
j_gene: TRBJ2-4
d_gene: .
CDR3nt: TGTGCCAGCAGCTTCACAAGCGGTGACATTCAGTACTTC
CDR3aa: CASSFTSGDIQYF